What follows are 3 T cell receptor beta chains derived from one specimen sequenced in a study of OX40 agonist ivuxolimab in advanced cancers. Measured with immunoSEQ multiplex PCR; TCRdb has only the in-frame clones, and not every one. Of over 60,000 clones detected, around 82% appear once; the ten largest clones hold more than 2%. The starting material was CD4+ or CD8+ T cells sorted from blood, obtained in a trial of the OX40 agonist ivuxolimab. The source is an adult with an advanced solid tumor such as melanoma, head and neck, liver or kidney cancer.

V is TRBV5-4 and J is TRBJ2-1, with D unclear. The CDR3 loop spans 14 amino acids. Per germline, CDR1 SGHNT and CDR2 YYREEE (reference sequence). V gave up 0 bases and J gave up 7 bases, with 11 bases separating them. The DNA of the CDR3 is TGTGCCAGCAGCTTGGGGGCTCTGGGAAATGAGCAGTTCTTC. Translation gives CASSLGALGNEQFF.

This chain joins TRBV7-9 and TRBJ2-3; 9 bases line up with TRBD1. Germline V gene lookup returns CDR1 SEHNR and CDR2 FQNEAQ (reference sequence). Losses at the gene ends were 1 base for V and 3 bases for J; bases not matched to a gene: 8. CDR3 length equals 17 residues. In DNA, the CDR3 is TGTGCCAGCAGCTTAGGGACAGGGGCCCGAGGAACAGATACGCAGTATTTT. Translating gives CASSLGTGARGTDTQYF.

This clone has only a few counts. V is TRBV7-8 and J is TRBJ2-1, with 9 bases matching TRBD1. CDR3 size: 16 residues. Germline CDR1 reads SGHVS; CDR2 reads FQNEAQ. After removal of 5 bases from V and 8 bases from J, the junction contained 13 bases not matched to a gene. The CDR3 bases are TGTGCCAGCAGCCCCAGCAGAAGACAGGGGGTTTATGAGCAGTTCTTC. Its protein is CASSPSRRQGVYEQFF.